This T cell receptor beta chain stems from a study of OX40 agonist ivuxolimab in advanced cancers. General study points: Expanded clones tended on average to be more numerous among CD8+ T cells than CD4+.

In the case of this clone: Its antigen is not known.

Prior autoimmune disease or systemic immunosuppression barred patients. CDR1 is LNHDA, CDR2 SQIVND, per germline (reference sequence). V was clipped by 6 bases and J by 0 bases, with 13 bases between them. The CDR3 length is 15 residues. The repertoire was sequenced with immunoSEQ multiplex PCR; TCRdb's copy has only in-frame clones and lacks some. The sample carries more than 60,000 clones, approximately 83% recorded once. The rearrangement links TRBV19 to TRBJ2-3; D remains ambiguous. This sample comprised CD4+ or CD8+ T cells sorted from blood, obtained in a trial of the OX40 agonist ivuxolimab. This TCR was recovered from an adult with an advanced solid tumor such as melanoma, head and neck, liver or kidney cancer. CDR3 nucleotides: TGTGCCAGTAGACCTACACTTAAAAGCACAGATACGCAGTATTTT. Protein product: CASRPTLKSTDTQYF.